These T cell receptor beta chains were read from a single sample in a study of OX40 agonist ivuxolimab in advanced cancers. TCRdb's table, derived via immunoSEQ multiplex PCR, lists solely in-frame clones and lacks some. The table lists some 60,000 clones, roughly 87% of them singletons. Sequenced material: CD4+ or CD8+ T cells sorted from blood, taken in a trial of the OX40 agonist ivuxolimab. These TCRs come from an adult with an advanced solid tumor such as melanoma, head and neck, liver or kidney cancer. Both conserved end residues are part of each CDR3. The D gene is left open where the match is weak.

d_gene: NA; v_gene: TRBV5-4; j_gene: TRBJ2-3; CDR3aa: CASSTRQGGGTDTQYF
d_gene: TRBD1; v_gene: TRBV28; j_gene: NA; CDR3aa: CASRHGGTGDSYEQYF
d_gene: NA; v_gene: TRBV18; j_gene: TRBJ2-1; CDR3aa: CASSLLSSSYNEQFF
d_gene: NA; v_gene: TRBV6-5; j_gene: TRBJ1-1; CDR3aa: CASRQTYAEAFF
d_gene: NA; v_gene: TRBV2; j_gene: TRBJ2-1; CDR3aa: CASRRQLSYNEQFF
d_gene: TRBD2; v_gene: TRBV28; j_gene: TRBJ2-7; CDR3aa: CASSPEGLAGGYEQYF
d_gene: TRBD2; v_gene: TRBV27; j_gene: TRBJ2-1; CDR3aa: CASSILGTGGFVNEQFF
d_gene: NA; v_gene: TRBV9; j_gene: TRBJ2-1; CDR3aa: CASSVEGEHNEQFF
d_gene: TRBD1; v_gene: TRBV29-1; j_gene: TRBJ2-5; CDR3aa: CSFHRGQVAETQYF
d_gene: NA; v_gene: TRBV5-4; j_gene: TRBJ1-2; CDR3aa: CASSFGGGPLAGYTF
d_gene: NA; v_gene: TRBV10-3; j_gene: TRBJ1-4; CDR3aa: CATSGTGDEKLFF
d_gene: TRBD1; v_gene: TRBV7-2; j_gene: NA; CDR3aa: CASSLVATGTHEQYF
d_gene: TRBD1; v_gene: TRBV7-8; j_gene: TRBJ1-2; CDR3aa: CASSQEGQRRGYGYTF
d_gene: NA; v_gene: TRBV6-1; j_gene: TRBJ1-1; CDR3aa: CASSLTETEAFF
d_gene: NA; v_gene: TRBV9; j_gene: TRBJ2-2; CDR3aa: CASSPGDVNTGELFF
d_gene: TRBD1; v_gene: TRBV4-1; j_gene: TRBJ2-7; CDR3aa: CASSQESTDRGSYEQYF
d_gene: TRBD2; v_gene: TRBV7-2; j_gene: NA; CDR3aa: CASSVGLAGVYEQYF
d_gene: NA; v_gene: TRBV4-1; j_gene: TRBJ1-3; CDR3aa: CASSQGLRGSGNTIYF
d_gene: TRBD1; v_gene: TRBV27; j_gene: TRBJ2-5; CDR3aa: CASSPLLGTVETQYF
d_gene: TRBD1; v_gene: TRBV7-2; j_gene: TRBJ1-6; CDR3aa: CASSTTGGSVGSPLHF
d_gene: NA; v_gene: TRBV13; j_gene: TRBJ2-5; CDR3aa: CASSLRMQETQYF
d_gene: NA; v_gene: TRBV28; j_gene: TRBJ1-2; CDR3aa: CASSRGGANYGYTF
d_gene: NA; v_gene: TRBV10-3; j_gene: TRBJ1-1; CDR3aa: CAIRRDANTEAFF
d_gene: NA; v_gene: TRBV2; j_gene: TRBJ1-5; CDR3aa: CASSTLKSGNQPQHF
d_gene: TRBD1; v_gene: TRBV6-6; j_gene: TRBJ2-5; CDR3aa: CASTPWTGIGETQYF
d_gene: NA; v_gene: TRBV19; j_gene: TRBJ2-2; CDR3aa: CASRVVRKDTGELFF
d_gene: NA; v_gene: TRBV7-3; j_gene: TRBJ1-5; CDR3aa: CASSLQGKQPQHF
d_gene: TRBD2; v_gene: TRBV4-2; j_gene: TRBJ2-1; CDR3aa: CASSQPPLAGGRNEQFF
d_gene: TRBD2; v_gene: TRBV10-1; j_gene: TRBJ2-1; CDR3aa: CASSGPGTSGSPLSYNEQFF
d_gene: TRBD1; v_gene: TRBV6-5; j_gene: TRBJ1-3; CDR3aa: CASSSGGTSGNTIYF
d_gene: NA; v_gene: TRBV7-2; j_gene: TRBJ2-7; CDR3aa: CASSLEVRYEQYF
d_gene: NA; v_gene: TRBV15; j_gene: TRBJ1-1; CDR3aa: CATSRELNTEAFF
d_gene: NA; v_gene: TRBV2; j_gene: TRBJ1-1; CDR3aa: CASSRGGVGVAFF
d_gene: NA; v_gene: TRBV6-1; j_gene: TRBJ2-2; CDR3aa: CASSEPGPTGELFF
d_gene: NA; v_gene: TRBV7-9; j_gene: TRBJ1-6; CDR3aa: CASSLYRTANNSPLHF
d_gene: NA; v_gene: TRBV28; j_gene: TRBJ2-7; CDR3aa: CASSLSGGLSYEQYF
d_gene: TRBD1; v_gene: TRBV18; j_gene: TRBJ2-3; CDR3aa: CASSPGTGNRDTQYF
d_gene: NA; v_gene: TRBV27; j_gene: TRBJ2-1; CDR3aa: CASSLSPFLGKLNEQFF
d_gene: NA; v_gene: TRBV10-3; j_gene: TRBJ1-1; CDR3aa: CAISVMVSNTEAFF
d_gene: NA; v_gene: TRBV2; j_gene: TRBJ2-1; CDR3aa: CASSERVPPHEQFF
d_gene: NA; v_gene: TRBV2; j_gene: TRBJ2-7; CDR3aa: CASSVGGEQYF
d_gene: TRBD1; v_gene: TRBV11-3; j_gene: TRBJ2-3; CDR3aa: CASSSSQGQEADTQYF
d_gene: TRBD1; v_gene: TRBV7-8; j_gene: TRBJ1-2; CDR3aa: CASSLTGQAFYGYTF
d_gene: NA; v_gene: TRBV9; j_gene: TRBJ2-2; CDR3aa: CASSFGPNTGELFF
d_gene: NA; v_gene: TRBV5-1; j_gene: TRBJ1-2; CDR3aa: CASSTAQLGYGYTF
d_gene: TRBD1; v_gene: TRBV28; j_gene: TRBJ2-7; CDR3aa: CASSFWDRVYEQYF
d_gene: TRBD2; v_gene: TRBV9; j_gene: TRBJ2-1; CDR3aa: CASSVEPSGSKYYNEQFF
d_gene: NA; v_gene: TRBV5-5; j_gene: TRBJ1-2; CDR3aa: CASSFSGQAYTF
d_gene: TRBD2; v_gene: TRBV2; j_gene: TRBJ2-7; CDR3aa: CASTLDSGRPSEQYF
d_gene: TRBD2; v_gene: TRBV9; j_gene: TRBJ2-3; CDR3aa: CASSVQAGGRDTQYF
d_gene: NA; v_gene: TRBV7-8; j_gene: TRBJ1-5; CDR3aa: CASSPRQKHQPQHF
d_gene: NA; v_gene: TRBV7-3; j_gene: TRBJ2-6; CDR3aa: CARDPVGANVLTF
d_gene: NA; v_gene: TRBV5-1; j_gene: TRBJ1-4; CDR3aa: CASSNSVGDEKLFF
d_gene: TRBD2; v_gene: TRBV6-6; j_gene: TRBJ2-1; CDR3aa: CASSSRLADEQFF
d_gene: NA; v_gene: TRBV5-5; j_gene: TRBJ2-6; CDR3aa: CASSPLMGSGANVLTF
d_gene: TRBD1; v_gene: TRBV14; j_gene: TRBJ1-2; CDR3aa: CASSLTGGYGYTF